This TCR beta chain was sequenced during a study of T-cell memory formation after mild COVID-19. With constant-segment primers, 5'RACE yielded cDNA libraries of TCR alpha and TCR beta that carried sample barcodes and UMIs. One entry per CDR3 protein, called by TCRdb with MiXCR from the 5' RACE reads. The sample holds 100,000 to 150,000 distinct CDR3 sequences, approximately 17% seen once. The V gene lost 5 bases and the J gene lost 2 bases, with 14 bases spanning the gap. Germline V gene sequence: CDR1 SEHNR, CDR2 FQNEAQ (reference sequence). CDR3 length: 15 amino acids. J is TRBJ2-3 and V is TRBV7-9; tentatively, D is TRBD2 (5 bases). This clonotype was obtained from a man aged 18 to 30 who had mild COVID-19 (a few samples of this study predate the infection). Cell type and time point are not known. The sequenced sample was PBMCs or a T cell subset sorted from them (not recorded which). As DNA, the CDR3 is TGTGCCAGCAGCCCGGGGTCACAGTCCACAGATACGCAGTATTTT. Translation gives CASSPGSQSTDTQYF.